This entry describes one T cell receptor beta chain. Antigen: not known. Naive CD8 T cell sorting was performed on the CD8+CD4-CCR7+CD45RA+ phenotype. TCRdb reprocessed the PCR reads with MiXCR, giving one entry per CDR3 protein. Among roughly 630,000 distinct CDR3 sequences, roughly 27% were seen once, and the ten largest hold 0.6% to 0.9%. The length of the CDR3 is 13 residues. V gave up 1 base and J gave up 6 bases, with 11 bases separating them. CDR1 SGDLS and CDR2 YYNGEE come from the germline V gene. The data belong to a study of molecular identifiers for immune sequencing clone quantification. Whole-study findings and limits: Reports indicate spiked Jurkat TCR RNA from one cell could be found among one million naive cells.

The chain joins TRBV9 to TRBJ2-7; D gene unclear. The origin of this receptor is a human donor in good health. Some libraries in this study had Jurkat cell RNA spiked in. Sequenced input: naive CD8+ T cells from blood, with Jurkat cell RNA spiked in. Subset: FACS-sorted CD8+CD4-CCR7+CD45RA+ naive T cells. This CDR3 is CASSVSDSTEQYF. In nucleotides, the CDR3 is TGTGCCAGCAGCGTATCGGATAGCACCGAGCAGTACTTC.